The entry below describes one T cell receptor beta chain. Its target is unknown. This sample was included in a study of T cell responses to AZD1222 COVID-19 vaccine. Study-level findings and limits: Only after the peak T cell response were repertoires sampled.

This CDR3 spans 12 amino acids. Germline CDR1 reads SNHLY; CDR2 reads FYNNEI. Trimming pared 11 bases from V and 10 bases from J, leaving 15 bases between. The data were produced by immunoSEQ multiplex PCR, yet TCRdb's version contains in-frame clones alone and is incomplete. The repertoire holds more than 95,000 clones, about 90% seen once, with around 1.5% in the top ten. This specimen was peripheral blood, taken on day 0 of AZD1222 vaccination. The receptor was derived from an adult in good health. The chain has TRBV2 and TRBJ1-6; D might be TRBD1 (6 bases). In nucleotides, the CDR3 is TGTGCCGGGGGGCCACAGAGCTCACCCCTCCACTTT. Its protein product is CAGGPQSSPLHF. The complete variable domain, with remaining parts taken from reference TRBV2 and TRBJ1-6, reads EPEVTQTPSHQVTQMGQEVILRCVPISNHLYFYWYRQILGQKVEFLVSFYNNEISEKSEIFDDQFSVERPDGSNFTLKIRSTKLEDSAMYFCAGGPQSSPLHFGNGTRLTVT.